The 25 T cell receptor beta chains listed next were all sequenced from one sample in a study of T cell changes during pregnancy in multiple sclerosis. This table comes from immunoSEQ multiplex PCR, and its TCRdb copy is limited to in-frame clones, with some not included. This sample has about 24,000 clones, with around 84% found just once. The starting material was CD4+ T cells from peripheral blood mononuclear cells, obtained in the second trimester of pregnancy. The receptors were gathered from a female donor in good health, enrolled as a control in a pregnancy study.

CDR3 bases: TGTGCCAGCAGTTTATCGACAGGGGGCAATCAGCCCCAGCATTTT. This translates into CASSLSTGGNQPQHF. The rearrangement uses TRBV27 and TRBJ1-5; 8 bases map to TRBD1. CDR3 length: 15 residues. Germline values: CDR1 MNHEY, CDR2 SMNVEV (reference sequence). V lost 0 bases to trimming and J lost 2 bases; unmatched junction nucleotides: 0.

The genes are TRBV6-5 and TRBJ1-2; D is perhaps TRBD1 (6 bases). Trimming stripped 6 bases from V and 4 bases from J, with 12 bases between. Germline loops: CDR1 MNHEY, CDR2 SVGAGI. The length of the CDR3 is 13 residues. The CDR3 region is CASRATGSYGYTF. In DNA, the CDR3 is TGTGCCAGCAGGGCGACAGGTAGCTATGGCTACACCTTC.

V and J are TRBV5-4 and TRBJ2-1, with 7 positions matching TRBD2. CDR3 size: 13 residues. Germline CDR1 SGHNT, CDR2 YYREEE (reference sequence). After removal of 5 bases from V and 7 bases from J, the junction contained 6 bases not matched to a gene. The CDR3, as DNA: TGTGCCAGCAGACCTACTAGCGCAAATGAGCAGTTCTTC. As protein: CASRPTSANEQFF.

The rearrangement joins TRBV5-8 to TRBJ1-6, with D perhaps TRBD1 (5 bases). V was cut by 2 bases and J by 10 bases, with 13 bases left in between. Per the germline V gene, CDR1 is SGHTS and CDR2 is YDEGEE. CDR3 length: 14 residues. The CDR3 coding sequence is TGTGCCAGCAGCTTAGGGCAGGGTGTATCACCCCTCCACTTT. Translated, it gives CASSLGQGVSPLHF.

The chain carries TRBV18 and TRBJ2-7, with D perhaps TRBD1 (7 bases). V lost 0 bases, J lost 3 bases, and 15 bases lay in between. CDR3 length equals 16 residues. Germline V lookup: CDR1 KGHSH, CDR2 LQKENI. In DNA form, the CDR3 reads TGTGCCAGCTCACCACCGGCAGGGGGGTTAAGCTACGAGCAGTACTTC. Its protein is CASSPPAGGLSYEQYF.

In its sample, this clone was seen once. The chain links TRBV5-1 to TRBJ2-3; no definite D call. CDR3 length: 12 amino acids. The V and J ends lost 5 bases and 1 base respectively, with 5 bases between them. Per the germline V gene, CDR1 is SGHRS and CDR2 is YFSETQ. CDR3 sequence: CASSPGTDTQYF. CDR3 DNA: TGCGCCAGCAGTCCCGGCACAGATACGCAGTATTTT. The full variable domain, its missing parts supplied by reference TRBV5-1 and TRBJ2-3, is KAGVTQTPRYLIKTRGQQVTLSCSPISGHRSVSWYQQTPGQGLQFLFEYFSETQRNKGNFPGRFSGRQFSNSRSEMNVSTLELGDSALYLCASSPGTDTQYFGPGTRLTVL.

This clone has just one count. The chain's CDR3 is CASSKGNPSGANVLTF. Written as DNA, the CDR3 is TGCGCCAGCAGCAAGGGGAACCCCTCTGGGGCCAACGTCCTGACTTTC. The J gene is TRBJ2-6, the V gene TRBV5-1, with D perhaps matching TRBD1 (5 bases). V was clipped by 4 bases and J by 0 bases, with 11 bases between them. The germline gives CDR1 SGHRS, CDR2 YFSETQ. The CDR3 is 16 amino acids.

This rearrangement joins TRBV6-6 to TRBJ2-5, with 15 bases identical to TRBD2. Germline CDR1 is MNHNY and CDR2 is SVGAGI (reference sequence). The CDR3 runs to 16 residues. V lost 0 bases to trimming and J lost 7 bases; unmatched junction nucleotides: 3. The CDR3 here is CASSYSGLAGGGTQYF. The CDR3 nucleotides are TGTGCCAGCAGTTACTCAGGACTAGCGGGAGGGGGGACCCAGTACTTC.

V is TRBV28 and J is TRBJ2-3, with D tentatively TRBD2 (6 bases). CDR3 length: 15 residues. V gave up 6 bases and J gave up 4 bases, with 17 bases separating them. Germline assignment: CDR1 MDHEN and CDR2 SYDVKM. For the CDR3, the DNA is TGTGCCAGCAGCGCGGGACGGCGGGTCCCAGATACGCAGTATTTT. Its translation: CASSAGRRVPDTQYF. Combining the CDR3 with reference TRBV28 and TRBJ2-3 gives the whole variable domain DVKVTQSSRYLVKRTGEKVFLECVQDMDHENMFWYRQDPGLGLRLIYFSYDVKMKEKGDIPEGYSVSREKKERFSLILESASTNQTSMYLCASSAGRRVPDTQYFGPGTRLTVL.

J is TRBJ1-2 and V is TRBV30; unclear D gene. Germline V gives CDR1 GTSNPN, CDR2 SVGIG (reference sequence). CDR3 size: 14 residues. Trimming took off 0 bases at V and 4 bases at J, with 12 bases between the two ends. As DNA, the CDR3 is TGTGCCTGGAGTGTACTTAGGGCGGGCTATGGCTACACCTTC. Translation gives CAWSVLRAGYGYTF.

There are a few counts of this clone. The V call is TRBV2, the J call TRBJ2-3, with 8 bases identical to TRBD1. V lost 6 bases, J lost 2 bases, and 16 bases stayed unmatched. The CDR3 consists of 18 residues. In germline, CDR1 is SNHLY, CDR2 FYNNEI. CDR3 protein: CASSSTRYRTGSTDTQYF. The DNA for the CDR3 is TGTGCCAGCAGCTCCACCCGGTACCGGACAGGGTCCACAGATACGCAGTATTTT.

This chain connects TRBV19 to TRBJ1-1; the D gene is possibly TRBD1 (5 bases). Germline CDR1 and CDR2: LNHDA and SQIVND (reference sequence). Trimming stripped 5 bases from V and 4 bases from J, with 14 bases between. This CDR3 comprises 14 residues. In nucleotides, the CDR3 is TGTGCCAGTAGTCATGGGGGGGACGGCACTGAAGCTTTCTTT. Protein sequence: CASSHGGDGTEAFF.

This chain connects TRBV7-8 to TRBJ2-2; D possibly corresponds to TRBD1 (5 bases). The germline V gene encodes CDR1 SGHVS and CDR2 FQNEAQ. Deletions cut 4 bases from V and 7 bases from J, with 13 bases between. There are 14 residues in the CDR3. The CDR3: CASSYDGAVGELFF. Written as DNA, the CDR3 is TGTGCCAGCAGCTACGATGGGGCAGTCGGGGAGCTGTTTTTT.

The CDR3 DNA reads TGCGCCAGCAGCTTATCCGGGACAGGGAACACCGGGGAGCTGTTTTTT. Its protein product is CASSLSGTGNTGELFF. The chain links TRBV5-1 to TRBJ2-2, with 8 bases fitting TRBD1. This CDR3 has 16 amino acids. Per the germline V gene, CDR1 is SGHRS and CDR2 is YFSETQ. Unmatched junction bases numbered 4, after V lost 2 bases and J lost 1 base.

This chain joins TRBV6-5 and TRBJ2-3; TRBD1 aligns across 7 bases. Germline CDR1 is MNHEY and CDR2 is SVGAGI. Germline trimming cut 0 bases from V and 6 bases from J; bases unmatched to any gene: 3. The CDR3 has 14 amino acids. In DNA, the CDR3 is TGTGCCAGCAGTTACTCGACAGGGTCGGATACGCAGTATTTT. Translation: CASSYSTGSDTQYF.

The J gene is TRBJ1-6, the V gene TRBV4-1; 11 nucleotides match TRBD1. The CDR3 contains 17 residues. CDR1 is MGHRA and CDR2 is YSYEKL in the germline V gene. Germline trimming cut 1 base from V and 9 bases from J; bases unmatched to any gene: 8. The CDR3 DNA sequence: TGCGCCAGCAGCCAAGTGGGCCGGGACAGGGGGAGTTCACCCCTCCACTTT. Protein: CASSQVGRDRGSSPLHF.

This sequence joins TRBV28 and TRBJ2-7, with 11 nucleotides matching TRBD2. Germline V gene lookup returns CDR1 MDHEN and CDR2 SYDVKM. The ends lost 5 bases at V and 2 bases at J; junction bases unmatched: 5. The CDR3 consists of 15 residues. The CDR3 DNA is TGTGCCAGCAGTCTAGCGGGAGGACACACCTACGAGCAGTACTTC. This sequence encodes CASSLAGGHTYEQYF.

The chain combines TRBV30 with TRBJ1-4; no firm D call. Trimming removed 3 bases from V and 4 bases from J, with 18 bases in between. There are 16 residues in the CDR3. Germline values: CDR1 GTSNPN, CDR2 SVGIG (reference sequence). This CDR3 reads CAWSNWLAPVNEKLFF. The DNA of the CDR3 is TGTGCCTGGAGCAATTGGTTGGCCCCAGTTAATGAAAAACTGTTTTTT.

The chain joins TRBV19 to TRBJ1-5; 10 positions match TRBD1. The CDR3 has 16 amino acids. The ends lost 3 bases at V and 1 base at J; junction bases unmatched: 3. CDR1 and CDR2 (germline): LNHDA, SQIVND (reference sequence). The CDR3 DNA reads TGTGCCAGTAGTATCGTGGGACAGGGGAGCAATCAGCCCCAGCATTTT. Its translation: CASSIVGQGSNQPQHF.

This clone has a single count. J is TRBJ2-1 and V is TRBV19, with D tentatively TRBD1 (5 bases). Germline lookup yields CDR1 LNHDA and CDR2 SQIVND (reference sequence). This CDR3 has 13 residues. V lost 5 bases to trimming and J lost 9 bases, with 14 bases between them. The CDR3 DNA sequence: TGTGCCAGTAGTCTCATCGGGCAGGGTGAGCAGTTCTTC. As protein: CASSLIGQGEQFF.

The chain joins TRBV5-1 to TRBJ2-1, with D perhaps matching TRBD2 (6 bases). This CDR3 is built from 16 residues. The ends were cut back, 7 bases at V and 2 bases at J, with 19 bases in the middle. The V gene's germline CDR1 is SGHRS and CDR2 YFSETQ. CDR3 sequence: CASRRGSGLAYNEQFF. Here the CDR3 DNA reads TGCGCCAGCCGCCGGGGGAGCGGGCTGGCCTACAATGAGCAGTTCTTC.

The chain recombines TRBV29-1 with TRBJ1-5, with 9 bases identical to TRBD1. The CDR3 loop spans 12 amino acids. Germline-derived CDR1 and CDR2 are SQVTM and ANQGSEA. The ends lost 5 bases at V and 5 bases at J; junction bases unmatched: 1. The CDR3 loop is CSVWTGDQPQHF. DNA of the CDR3: TGCAGCGTTTGGACAGGGGATCAGCCCCAGCATTTT.

This chain connects TRBV11-2 to TRBJ2-7; the D gene is possibly TRBD2 (6 bases). CDR1 and CDR2 (germline): SGHAT, FQNNGV. CDR3 length: 15 residues. The ends were cut back, 1 base at V and 3 bases at J, with 13 bases in the middle. CDR3: CASSLGLARGYEQYF. The CDR3 DNA is TGTGCCAGCAGCTTAGGTCTAGCGAGGGGCTACGAGCAGTACTTC.

The chain employs TRBV5-1 and TRBJ1-1, with 8 bases identical to TRBD1. V gave up 4 bases and J gave up 1 base; unmatched junction bases: 9. CDR3 length: 16 residues. CDR1 and CDR2 from the germline V gene are SGHRS and YFSETQ. The CDR3 DNA reads as TGCGCCAGCAGCCCCGACGGGACAGGATCGAACACTGAAGCTTTCTTT. Translating it yields CASSPDGTGSNTEAFF.

This chain joins TRBV4-2 and TRBJ1-3, with 7 positions matching TRBD1. The V and J ends lost 4 bases and 4 bases, in that order; junction bases with no gene match: 7. Germline V CDR1 and CDR2: LGHNA, YNFKEQ. This CDR3 comprises 15 residues. This chain's CDR3 is CASSPMTDRGNTIYF. CDR3 nucleotide sequence: TGTGCCAGCAGCCCAATGACGGACAGGGGAAACACCATATATTTT.